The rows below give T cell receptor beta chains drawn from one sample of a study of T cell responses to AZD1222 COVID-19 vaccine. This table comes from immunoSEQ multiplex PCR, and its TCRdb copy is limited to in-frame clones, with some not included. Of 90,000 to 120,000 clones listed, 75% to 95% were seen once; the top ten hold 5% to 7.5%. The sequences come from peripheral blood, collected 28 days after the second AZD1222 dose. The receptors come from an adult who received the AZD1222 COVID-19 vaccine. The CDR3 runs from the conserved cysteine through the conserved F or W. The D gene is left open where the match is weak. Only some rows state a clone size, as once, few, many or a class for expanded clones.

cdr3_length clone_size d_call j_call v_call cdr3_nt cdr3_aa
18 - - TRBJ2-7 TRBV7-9 TGTGCCAGCAGCCTGCCAAGGCGGGGTGGGACCTGGAGCTACGAGCAGTACTTC CASSLPRRGGTWSYEQYF
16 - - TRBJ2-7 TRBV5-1 TGCGCCAGCAGCTTGGCAGTAGCAGGGTGGTCCTACGAGCAGTACTTC CASSLAVAGWSYEQYF
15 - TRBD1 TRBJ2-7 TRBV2 TGTGCCAGCAGTTTGGACAGGACCTCCTCCTACGAGCAGTACTTC CASSLDRTSSYEQYF
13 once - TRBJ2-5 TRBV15 TGTGCCACCAGCAGAGCGGGAGAAGAGACCCAGTACTTC CATSRAGEETQYF
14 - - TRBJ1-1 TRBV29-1 TGCAGCGTTGAATATTCGGCGGCGAACACTGAAGCTTTCTTT CSVEYSAANTEAFF
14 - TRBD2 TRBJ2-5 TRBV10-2 TGCGCCAGCACCCGACTAGCGGGAGAAGAGACCCAGTACTTC CASTRLAGEETQYF
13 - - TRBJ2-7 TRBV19 TGTGCCAGTAGTAACATGGCTGACTACGAGCAGTACTTC CASSNMADYEQYF
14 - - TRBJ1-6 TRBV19 TGTGCCAGTAGGATGGACTCGGGGAATTCACCCCTCCACTTT CASRMDSGNSPLHF
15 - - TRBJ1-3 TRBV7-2 TGTGCCAGCAGCTTTAACAGCGACTCTGGAAACACCATATATTTT CASSFNSDSGNTIYF
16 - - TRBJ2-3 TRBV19 TGTGCCAGTAGTATCACTAGCTCCCAGAGGGCAGATACGCAGTATTTT CASSITSSQRADTQYF
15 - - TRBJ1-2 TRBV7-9 TGTGCCAGCAGCTTAGCGGGAGGGGACGACTATGGCTACACCTTC CASSLAGGDDYGYTF
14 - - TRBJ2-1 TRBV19 TGTGCCAGTAGTCCTCGGGTCTCCTACAATGAGCAGTTCTTC CASSPRVSYNEQFF
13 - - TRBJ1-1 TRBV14 TGTGCCAGCAGCCAAGCACAGAACACTGAAGCTTTCTTT CASSQAQNTEAFF
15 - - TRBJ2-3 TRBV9 TGTGCCAGCAGCGTAGAAGTCAGGGGAGCCGATACGCAGTATTTT CASSVEVRGADTQYF
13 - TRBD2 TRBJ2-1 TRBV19 TGTGCCACCCGACTAGCGGGAGGGGGTGAGCAGTTCTTC CATRLAGGGEQFF
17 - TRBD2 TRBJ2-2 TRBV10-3 TGTGCCATCAGTGGGACCCTAGCGGTCGCGAACACCGGGGAGCTGTTTTTT CAISGTLAVANTGELFF
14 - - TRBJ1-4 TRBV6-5 TGTGCCAGCAGCCACCGGGGCTTCAATGAAAAACTGTTTTTT CASSHRGFNEKLFF
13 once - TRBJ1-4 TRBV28 TGTGCCAGCAGCCGGACAGTTAATGAAAAACTGTTTTTT CASSRTVNEKLFF
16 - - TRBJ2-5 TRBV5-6 TGTGCCAGCAGCTTAGGGGCAGTCTCCGAAGGGGAGACCCAGTACTTC CASSLGAVSEGETQYF
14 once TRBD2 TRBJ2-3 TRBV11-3 TGTGCCAGCAGCCTCAGCGGGGGCACAGATACGCAGTATTTT CASSLSGGTDTQYF
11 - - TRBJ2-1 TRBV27 TGTGCCAGCAGCAATTTCAATGAGCAGTTCTTC CASSNFNEQFF
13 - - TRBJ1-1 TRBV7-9 TGTGCCAGCAGCCCCGCGGGATACACTGAAGCTTTCTTT CASSPAGYTEAFF
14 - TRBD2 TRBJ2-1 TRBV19 TGTGCCAGTAGTATGCCTAGCGGGTACAATGAGCAGTTCTTC CASSMPSGYNEQFF
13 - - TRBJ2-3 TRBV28 TGTGCCAGCAGTTTGAATGGGGGGGATACGCAGTATTTT CASSLNGGDTQYF
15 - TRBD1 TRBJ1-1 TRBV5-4 TGTGCCAGCAGCAAGGGGACAGGGAGGGACACTGAAGCTTTCTTT CASSKGTGRDTEAFF
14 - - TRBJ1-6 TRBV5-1 TGCGCCAGCAGCTTAGTACAGGAGAATTCACCCCTCCACTTT CASSLVQENSPLHF
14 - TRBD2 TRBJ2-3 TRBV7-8 TGTGCCAGCAGCACCGGGACTAGCGGGAACGCGCAGTATTTT CASSTGTSGNAQYF
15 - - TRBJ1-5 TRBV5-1 TGCGCCAGCAGCTTGGACGGTGGTTCGGGGCAGCCCCAGCATTTT CASSLDGGSGQPQHF
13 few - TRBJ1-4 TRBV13 TGTGCCAGCAGCTTAGAAGGTGAAGAAAAACTGTTTTTT CASSLEGEEKLFF